This T cell receptor beta chain stems from a study of cytomegalovirus exposure and HLA in healthy donors. Findings and limits, study-wide: Apparent HLA restriction characterized most CMV-associated TCR beta chains in a later analysis. Productive status was seen about 90% or about 30% of the time for most TCR beta V segments in an earlier analysis.

With regard to this clone: What it binds is not known.

The CDR3 loop spans 13 amino acids. The J segment lost 6 bases and the V segment lost 4 bases, leaving 5 bases of the junction unmatched. CDR1 and CDR2 (germline): SGHRS, YFSETQ. This PCR relied on a set of 60 Vbeta primers and 13 Jbeta primers. In the source study's methods: In a later analysis, the count reached some 75 million unique TCR beta chains, with 10 million to 11 million shared. Sequencing used immunoSEQ multiplex PCR; TCRdb keeps in-frame clones, though not all of them. The DNA was the basis for D and trimming; V, J and clone size are from that table. The sample carries approximately 100,000 clones, around 75% recorded once.

The chain is built from TRBV5-1 and TRBJ2-3, with 7 bases aligning to TRBD1. The source material was PBMCs. The sequence derives from a man between 18 and 29 years old in good health and CMV-seropositive. The CDR3 sequence: CASSVDRADTQYF. The CDR3 DNA is TGCGCCAGCAGCGTCGACAGGGCGGATACGCAGTATTTT. The full variable domain, in which reference TRBV5-1 and TRBJ2-3 provide the parts outside the CDR3, is KAGVTQTPRYLIKTRGQQVTLSCSPISGHRSVSWYQQTPGQGLQFLFEYFSETQRNKGNFPGRFSGRQFSNSRSEMNVSTLELGDSALYLCASSVDRADTQYFGPGTRLTVL.